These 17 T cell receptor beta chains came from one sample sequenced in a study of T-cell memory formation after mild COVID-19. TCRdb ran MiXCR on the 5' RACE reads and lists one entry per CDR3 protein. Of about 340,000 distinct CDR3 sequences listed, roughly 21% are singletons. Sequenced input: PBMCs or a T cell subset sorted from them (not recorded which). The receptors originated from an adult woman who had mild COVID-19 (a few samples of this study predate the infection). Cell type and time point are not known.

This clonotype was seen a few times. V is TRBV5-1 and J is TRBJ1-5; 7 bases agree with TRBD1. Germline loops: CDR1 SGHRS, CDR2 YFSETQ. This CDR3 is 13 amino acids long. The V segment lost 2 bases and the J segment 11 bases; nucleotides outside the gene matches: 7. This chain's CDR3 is CASSLNRGEAQHF. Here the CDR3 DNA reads TGCGCCAGCAGCTTAAACAGGGGAGAGGCCCAGCATTTT.

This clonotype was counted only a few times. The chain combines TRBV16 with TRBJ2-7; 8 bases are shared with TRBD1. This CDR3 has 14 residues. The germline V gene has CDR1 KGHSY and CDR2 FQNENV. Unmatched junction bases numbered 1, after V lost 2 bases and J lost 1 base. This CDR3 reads CASSQRDRSYEQYF. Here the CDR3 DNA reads TGTGCCAGCAGCCAACGGGACAGGTCCTACGAGCAGTACTTC.

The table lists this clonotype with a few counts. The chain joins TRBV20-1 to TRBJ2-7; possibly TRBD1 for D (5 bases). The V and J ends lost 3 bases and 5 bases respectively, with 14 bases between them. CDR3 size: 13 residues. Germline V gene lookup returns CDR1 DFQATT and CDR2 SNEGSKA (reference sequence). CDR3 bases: TGCAGTGCTAGCGGTTGGCAGGGCCACGAGCAGTACTTC. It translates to CSASGWQGHEQYF.

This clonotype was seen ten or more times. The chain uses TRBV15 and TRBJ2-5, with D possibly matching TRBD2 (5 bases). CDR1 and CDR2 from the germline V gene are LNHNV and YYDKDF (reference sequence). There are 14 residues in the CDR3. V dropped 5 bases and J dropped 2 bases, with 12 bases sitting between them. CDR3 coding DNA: TGTGCCACCAGCCAGGCCCGGACTCAAGAGACCCAGTACTTC. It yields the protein CATSQARTQETQYF.

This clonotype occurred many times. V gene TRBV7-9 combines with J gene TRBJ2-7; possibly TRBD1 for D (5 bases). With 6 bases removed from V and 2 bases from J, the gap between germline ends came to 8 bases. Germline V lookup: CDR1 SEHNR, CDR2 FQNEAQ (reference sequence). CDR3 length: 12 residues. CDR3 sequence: CASRTETYEQYF. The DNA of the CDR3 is TGTGCCAGCAGGACAGAGACCTACGAGCAGTACTTC.

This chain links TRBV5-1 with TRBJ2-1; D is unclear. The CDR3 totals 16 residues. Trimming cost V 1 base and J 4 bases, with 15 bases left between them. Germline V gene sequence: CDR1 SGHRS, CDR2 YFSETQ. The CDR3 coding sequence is TGCGCCAGCAGCTTGAGCAGTACTGTTATTTACAATGAGCAGTTCTTC. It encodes CASSLSSTVIYNEQFF. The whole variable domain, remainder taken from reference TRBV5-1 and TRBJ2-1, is KAGVTQTPRYLIKTRGQQVTLSCSPISGHRSVSWYQQTPGQGLQFLFEYFSETQRNKGNFPGRFSGRQFSNSRSEMNVSTLELGDSALYLCASSLSSTVIYNEQFFGPGTRLTVL.

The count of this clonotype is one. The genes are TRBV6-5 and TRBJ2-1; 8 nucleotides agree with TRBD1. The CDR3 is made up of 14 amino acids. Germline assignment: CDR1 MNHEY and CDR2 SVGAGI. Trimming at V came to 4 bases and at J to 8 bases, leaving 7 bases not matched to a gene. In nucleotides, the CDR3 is TGTGCCAGCAGTTTCGGACAGGGAAGGTATGAGCAGTTCTTC. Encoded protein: CASSFGQGRYEQFF.

The CDR3 DNA follows: TGTGCCAGCAGTGTGACAGGCACGTATACGCAGTATTTT. It encodes CASSVTGTYTQYF. The chain carries TRBV25-1 and TRBJ2-3; a weak D match, TRBD1 (6 bases). CDR3 length equals 13 residues. CDR1 is MGHDK, CDR2 SYGVNS, per germline. The ends were cut back, 4 bases at V and 7 bases at J, with 12 bases in the middle.

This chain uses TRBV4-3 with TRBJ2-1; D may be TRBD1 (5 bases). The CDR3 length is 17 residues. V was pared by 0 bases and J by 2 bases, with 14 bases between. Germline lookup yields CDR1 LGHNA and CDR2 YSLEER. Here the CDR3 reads CASSQDTRTGTYNEQFF. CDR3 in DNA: TGCGCCAGCAGCCAAGATACCCGCACAGGAACCTACAATGAGCAGTTCTTC.

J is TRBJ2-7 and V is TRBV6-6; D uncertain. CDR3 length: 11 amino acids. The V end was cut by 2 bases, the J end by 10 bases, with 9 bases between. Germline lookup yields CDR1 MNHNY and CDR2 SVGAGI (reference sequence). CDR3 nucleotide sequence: TGTGCCAGCAGTTACGTGGGCGACCAGTACTTC. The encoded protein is CASSYVGDQYF.

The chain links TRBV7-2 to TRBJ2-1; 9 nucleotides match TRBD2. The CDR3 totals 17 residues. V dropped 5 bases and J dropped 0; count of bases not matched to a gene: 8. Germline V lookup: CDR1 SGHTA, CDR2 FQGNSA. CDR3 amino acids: CASSAMAGGPSYNEQFF. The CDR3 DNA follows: TGTGCCAGCAGCGCCATGGCGGGAGGGCCCTCCTACAATGAGCAGTTCTTC.

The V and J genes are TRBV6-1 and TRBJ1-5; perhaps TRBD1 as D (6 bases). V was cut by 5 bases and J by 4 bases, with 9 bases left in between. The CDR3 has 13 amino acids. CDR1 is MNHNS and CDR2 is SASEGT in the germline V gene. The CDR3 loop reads CASSTGRNQPQHF. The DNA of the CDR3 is TGTGCCAGCAGTACAGGGAGGAATCAGCCCCAGCATTTT.

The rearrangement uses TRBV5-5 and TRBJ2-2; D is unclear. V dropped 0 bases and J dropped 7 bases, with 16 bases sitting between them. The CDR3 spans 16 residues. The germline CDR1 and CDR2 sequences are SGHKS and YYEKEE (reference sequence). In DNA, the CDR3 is TGTGCCAGCAGCTTGGAAGATAGACCCTCAATCGGGGAGCTGTTTTTT. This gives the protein CASSLEDRPSIGELFF.

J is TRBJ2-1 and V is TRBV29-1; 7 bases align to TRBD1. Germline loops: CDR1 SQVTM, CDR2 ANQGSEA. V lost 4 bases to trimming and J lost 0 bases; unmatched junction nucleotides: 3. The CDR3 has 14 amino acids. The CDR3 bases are TGCAGCGTTGTCCGGGACAGCTCCTACAATGAGCAGTTCTTC. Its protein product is CSVVRDSSYNEQFF.

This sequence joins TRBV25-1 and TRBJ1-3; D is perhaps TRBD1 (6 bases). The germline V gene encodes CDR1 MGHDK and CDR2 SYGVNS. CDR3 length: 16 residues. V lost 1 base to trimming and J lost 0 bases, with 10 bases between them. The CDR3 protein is CASSEFGQRSGNTIYF. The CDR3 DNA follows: TGTGCCAGCAGTGAATTCGGACAGCGCTCTGGAAACACCATATATTTT.

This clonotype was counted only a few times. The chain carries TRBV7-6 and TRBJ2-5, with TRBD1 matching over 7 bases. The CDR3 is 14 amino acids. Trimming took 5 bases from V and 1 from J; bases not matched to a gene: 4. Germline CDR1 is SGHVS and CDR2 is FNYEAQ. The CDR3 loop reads CASSRGQVQETQYF. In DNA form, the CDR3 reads TGTGCCAGCAGCAGAGGACAGGTCCAAGAGACCCAGTACTTC.

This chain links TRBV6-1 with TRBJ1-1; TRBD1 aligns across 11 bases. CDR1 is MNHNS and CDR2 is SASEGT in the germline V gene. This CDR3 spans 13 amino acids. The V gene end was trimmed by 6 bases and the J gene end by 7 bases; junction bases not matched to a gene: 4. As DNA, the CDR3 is TGTGCCAGCAGGGACAGGGGGCAGGGTGAAGCTTTCTTT. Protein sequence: CASRDRGQGEAFF.